This entry lists 15 T cell receptor beta chains sequenced from one sample in a study of T-cell memory formation after mild COVID-19. TCRdb recomputed calls from the 5' RACE reads with MiXCR, one row per CDR3 protein. Among 150,000 or so distinct CDR3 sequences listed, more than 9% were seen once. The sequencing sample was made of PBMCs or a T cell subset sorted from them (not recorded which). Receptor source: a man aged 18 to 29 who had mild COVID-19 (a few samples of this study predate the infection). Cell type and time point are not known.

This clonotype was seen more than once but under ten times. V gene TRBV6-2 or TRBV6-3 combines with J gene TRBJ2-5, with 8 bases that match TRBD1. Per the germline V gene, CDR1 is MNHEY and CDR2 is SVGEGT. V dropped 11 bases and J dropped 2; count of bases not matched to a gene: 4. This CDR3 region has 12 residues. CDR3 sequence reads: CAAHRGQETQYF. The CDR3 coding sequence is TGTGCCGCCCACAGGGGGCAAGAGACCCAGTACTTC.

This clonotype was counted between two and nine times. The chain recombines TRBV5-1 with TRBJ1-5; 7 bases agree with TRBD1. Germline V gene sequence: CDR1 SGHRS, CDR2 YFSETQ. J lost 5 bases, V lost 4 bases, and 6 bases had no gene match. The length of the CDR3 is 14 residues. The CDR3 nucleotides are TGCGCCAGCAGCCTGTCTGGGACAGATCAGCCCCAGCATTTT. Translation: CASSLSGTDQPQHF.

The chain uses TRBV7-2 and TRBJ1-2; D is unresolved. Germline V gives CDR1 SGHTA, CDR2 FQGNSA. V was cut by 2 bases and J by 7 bases, with 17 bases left in between. This CDR3 contains 15 residues. The CDR3 DNA reads TGTGCCAGCAGCTTATCGTCGGTAGTTTTAGGTGGCTACACCTTC. As protein: CASSLSSVVLGGYTF.

The gene calls are TRBV7-2 and TRBJ1-2; TRBD1 is a possible D gene (6 bases). The V end lost 6 bases, the J end lost 4 bases, and 15 bases lay between the germline ends. Germline loops: CDR1 SGHTA, CDR2 FQGNSA. The length of the CDR3 is 14 residues. The CDR3 is CASRTQGRSYGYTF. The CDR3 DNA reads as TGTGCCAGCAGGACCCAGGGGCGCAGCTATGGCTACACCTTC.

This chain uses TRBV2 with TRBJ1-6; no reliable D call. CDR1 SNHLY and CDR2 FYNNEI come from the germline V gene. Trimming took off 4 bases at V and 6 bases at J, with 16 bases between the two ends. The length of the CDR3 is 16 residues. This CDR3 is CASSAATIWANSPLHF. The DNA of the CDR3 is TGTGCCAGCAGTGCTGCGACAATCTGGGCTAATTCACCCCTCCACTTT. Full variable domain (outside the CDR3, taken from reference TRBV2 and TRBJ1-6): EPEVTQTPSHQVTQMGQEVILRCVPISNHLYFYWYRQILGQKVEFLVSFYNNEISEKSEIFDDQFSVERPDGSNFTLKIRSTKLEDSAMYFCASSAATIWANSPLHFGNGTRLTVT.

This clonotype was observed a few times. The chain couples TRBV7-2 to TRBJ1-6; D is unclear. The CDR3 consists of 14 residues. With 5 bases removed from V and 7 bases from J, the gap between germline ends came to 12 bases. Germline V CDR1 and CDR2: SGHTA, FQGNSA. This chain's CDR3 is CASSIRVENSPLHF. CDR3 nucleotide sequence: TGTGCCAGCAGCATCCGGGTCGAAAATTCACCCCTCCACTTT.

The chain uses TRBV20-1 and TRBJ2-7, with TRBD2 as a possible D gene (6 bases). Germline V CDR1 and CDR2: DFQATT, SNEGSKA (reference sequence). The CDR3 is 14 amino acids. The V gene lost 0 bases and the J gene lost 3 bases, with 12 bases spanning the gap. CDR3 in DNA: TGCAGTGCTAGAGACCCTAGGGACTTCTACGAGCAGTACGTC. This translates into CSARDPRDFYEQYV.

V gene TRBV5-1 combines with J gene TRBJ2-3; D remains unclear. CDR3 length: 14 amino acids. Germline CDR1 reads SGHRS; CDR2 reads YFSETQ. The V end lost 0 bases, the J end lost 5 bases, and 10 bases lay between the germline ends. The CDR3 spells CASSLGTAVDTQYF. CDR3 DNA: TGCGCCAGCAGCTTGGGGACCGCGGTAGATACGCAGTATTTT. Looking up the rest from reference TRBV5-1 and TRBJ2-3 gives the full variable domain: KAGVTQTPRYLIKTRGQQVTLSCSPISGHRSVSWYQQTPGQGLQFLFEYFSETQRNKGNFPGRFSGRQFSNSRSEMNVSTLELGDSALYLCASSLGTAVDTQYFGPGTRLTVL.

This clonotype was observed a handful of times. V gene TRBV6-2 or TRBV6-3 combines with J gene TRBJ1-1, with 7 bases lining up with TRBD1. The length of the CDR3 is 14 residues. Germline values: CDR1 MNHEY, CDR2 SVGEGT. V lost 4 bases, J lost 3 bases, and 5 bases stayed unmatched. In DNA form, the CDR3 reads TGTGCCAGCAGTTTAGGGACAGAGCACACTGAAGCTTTCTTT. It yields the protein CASSLGTEHTEAFF.

DNA for the CDR3: TGTGCCAGCAGCTTAAATCCCTACTCTGGGGCCAACGTCCTGACTTTC. Encoded protein: CASSLNPYSGANVLTF. This chain links TRBV7-2 with TRBJ2-6; no reliable D call. With 2 bases removed from V and 0 bases from J, the gap between germline ends came to 8 bases. The CDR3 sequence is 16 residues long. CDR1 is SGHTA and CDR2 is FQGNSA in the germline V gene.

The rearrangement links TRBV13 to TRBJ2-3; 13 bases agree with TRBD2. The CDR3 totals 15 residues. V trimming: 2 bases; J trimming: 4 bases; junction bases outside the gene matches: 0. CDR1 PRHDT and CDR2 FYEKMQ come from the germline V gene (reference sequence). The CDR3: CASSLTSGGADTQYF. CDR3 bases: TGTGCCAGCAGCTTAACTAGCGGGGGGGCAGATACGCAGTATTTT.

This chain joins TRBV5-1 and TRBJ2-7, with a tentative D call TRBD2 (6 bases). CDR3 length equals 17 residues. Per the germline V gene, CDR1 is SGHRS and CDR2 is YFSETQ. V lost 0 bases, J lost 2 bases, and 18 bases lay in between. The CDR3 coding sequence is TGCGCCAGCAGCTTGGATCTGACTAGATCGCTAGCCTACGAGCAGTACTTC. Residues: CASSLDLTRSLAYEQYF. Full variable domain (remainder filled in from reference TRBV5-1 and TRBJ2-7): KAGVTQTPRYLIKTRGQQVTLSCSPISGHRSVSWYQQTPGQGLQFLFEYFSETQRNKGNFPGRFSGRQFSNSRSEMNVSTLELGDSALYLCASSLDLTRSLAYEQYFGPGTRLTVT.

This clonotype was found a few times. V and J are TRBV5-8 and TRBJ2-5, with TRBD2 matching over 9 bases. J was trimmed by 5 bases and V by 4 bases; bases with no gene match: 6. The CDR3 is 14 amino acids. Germline V gives CDR1 SGHTS, CDR2 YDEGEE. In DNA, the CDR3 is TGTGCCAGCAGCCCAGCTAGCGGGGTTGAGACCCAGTACTTC. This gives the protein CASSPASGVETQYF.

This clonotype was seen many times. This chain joins TRBV13 and TRBJ1-5, with unresolved D. Germline assignment: CDR1 PRHDT and CDR2 FYEKMQ (reference sequence). V lost 8 bases to trimming and J lost 0 bases, with 11 bases between them. CDR3 size: 14 residues. The CDR3 protein is CASADGYSNQPQHF. The CDR3, as DNA: TGTGCCAGCGCGGACGGATATAGCAATCAGCCCCAGCATTTT.

The V call is TRBV2, the J call TRBJ1-2, with a weak D call TRBD1 (5 bases). Germline CDR1 SNHLY, CDR2 FYNNEI. This CDR3 region has 13 residues. V lost 6 bases and J 2 bases, leaving 10 bases between the germline ends. CDR3 sequence (DNA): TGTGCCAGCAGGGGGGGAGTAAACTATGGCTACACCTTC. Protein product: CASRGGVNYGYTF. Filled out from reference TRBV2 and TRBJ1-2, the complete variable domain reads EPEVTQTPSHQVTQMGQEVILRCVPISNHLYFYWYRQILGQKVEFLVSFYNNEISEKSEIFDDQFSVERPDGSNFTLKIRSTKLEDSAMYFCASRGGVNYGYTFGSGTRLTVV.